This section outlines one TCR beta chain sequence together with its context. Its antigen remains unidentified. TCRdb called the RACE reads again in MiXCR, with one record for every CDR3 protein. This table holds about 110,000 distinct CDR3 sequences, approximately 12% found once. Time point given: pre-sensitization, week 0. Treatment meaning: therapeutic diphenylcyclopropenone sensitization with weekly scalp DPC. These data originate in a study of human T cells and chemical hapten exposure. Germline CDR1 SGDLS, CDR2 YYNGEE. There are 15 residues in the CDR3. V was cut by 6 bases and J by 0 bases, with 15 bases left in between. Findings of the study overall: Because all patients had alopecia, their immune responses might differ from healthy ones. Expanded TCRs made up significantly more big CDR3 similarity clusters than controls did. Unchanged with DPC sensitization were TCRs above 1 in 1000 frequency.

Sequenced material: whole blood, taken in connection with sensitization to the hapten diphenylcyclopropenone (DPC). The TCR was taken from a woman in her 50s with alopecia areata. Some clones in this sample may be carry-over from other donors' samples. The chain couples TRBV9 to TRBJ1-2, with D perhaps TRBD1 (6 bases). In nucleotides, the CDR3 is TGTGCCAGCACACTTAAGGACAGAGCTAACTATGGCTACACCTTC. Translated, it gives CASTLKDRANYGYTF.